The present T cell receptor (beta chain) was sequenced within a study of blood T cell repertoires in COVID-19. Overall study: COVID-19 samples, acute and convalescent, were from the United States, Italy and Spain. PBMCs, B-cell-depleted T cells, or T cells were the source of the cDNA or gDNA that made up the material.

Authors' analysis steps: Reference gene primer amplification yielded estimated nucleated cell counts. Sequenced by immunoSEQ multiplex PCR; TCRdb stores in-frame clones only, minus some. V, J and clone size are taken as reported in that table, and D and trimming were inferred from the DNA itself. The table shows under 65,000 clones, with more than 80% occurring only once. The CDR3 totals 14 residues. Germline CDR1 and CDR2: MNHEY and SMNVEV (reference sequence). Trimming removed 4 bases from V and 2 bases from J, with 11 bases in between. Sequenced: peripheral blood. This TCR came from a man in his sixties with acute or convalescent COVID-19. The chain recombines TRBV27 with TRBJ1-1; D ambiguous. The DNA for the CDR3 is TGTGCCAGCAGTTCGCCGAGAGGCAACACTGAAGCTTTCTTT. This encodes CASSSPRGNTEAFF.